Each of the 9 T cell receptor beta chains below was sequenced from the same sample in a study of cytomegalovirus exposure and HLA in healthy donors. In the PCR, 60 Vbeta and 13 Jbeta primers were used. Profiling relied on immunoSEQ multiplex PCR, and the TCRdb table lists in-frame clones only, not all of them. The sample shows some 150,000 clones, 71% of them seen only once. Sequenced input: PBMCs. The receptor source for this set is a woman in her thirties in good health and CMV-seronegative.

This clone was picked up one time. V gene TRBV7-2 combines with J gene TRBJ2-5; 8 bases line up with TRBD2. The J segment lost 7 bases and the V segment lost 1 base, leaving 14 bases of the junction unmatched. Per germline, CDR1 SGHTA and CDR2 FQGNSA. CDR3 size: 17 residues. CDR3 DNA sequence: TGTGCCAGCAGCTTAGAAGCGGGGGACCCGCGCGGTTTGACCCAGTACTTC. This codes for CASSLEAGDPRGLTQYF.

This clone has a handful of counts. The chain is built from TRBV5-1 and TRBJ2-7, with D possibly matching TRBD2 (5 bases). Germline V CDR1 and CDR2: SGHRS, YFSETQ. Trimming took off 5 bases at V and 0 bases at J, with 15 bases between the two ends. The CDR3 is 15 amino acids. This chain's CDR3 is CASRLGLTSSYEQYF. CDR3 sequence (DNA): TGCGCCAGCAGGCTTGGACTTACGAGCTCCTACGAGCAGTACTTC.

The chain combines TRBV19 with TRBJ1-2, with D maybe TRBD1 (5 bases). The CDR3 spans 12 residues. The ends were cut back, 5 bases at V and 5 bases at J, with 9 bases in the middle. Germline CDR1 reads LNHDA; CDR2 reads SQIVND (reference sequence). CDR3 sequence (DNA): TGTGCCAGTAGTCTTGACAGTTATGGCTACACCTTC. Translation gives CASSLDSYGYTF.

This clone has only a few counts. The DNA for the CDR3 is TGTGCCAGCAGCTCACAGGGGTTTGACACTGAAGCTTTCTTT. Protein product: CASSSQGFDTEAFF. The chain links TRBV7-9 to TRBJ1-1, with 7 bases that match TRBD1. Losses at the gene ends were 4 bases for V and 3 bases for J; bases not matched to a gene: 5. Germline-derived CDR1 and CDR2 are SEHNR and FQNEAQ (reference sequence). The CDR3 length is 14 residues.

The chain couples TRBV6-6 to TRBJ2-1, with no clear D. Germline V gives CDR1 MNHNY, CDR2 SVGAGI (reference sequence). With 7 bases removed from V and 2 bases from J, the gap between germline ends came to 9 bases. This CDR3 contains 13 residues. The CDR3 sequence is CASTALTYNEQFF. The CDR3 coding sequence is TGTGCCAGCACCGCCCTAACCTACAATGAGCAGTTCTTC.

This clone has just a few counts. V and J are TRBV4-3 and TRBJ1-2; D is perhaps TRBD1 (5 bases). The V end was cut by 0 bases, the J end by 2 bases, with 10 bases between. CDR1 and CDR2 from the germline V gene are LGHNA and YSLEER. The CDR3 spans 15 residues. In DNA, the CDR3 is TGCGCCAGCAGCCAAGATCTCCGACAGAACTATGGCTACACCTTC. Protein product: CASSQDLRQNYGYTF.

V and J are TRBV9 and TRBJ2-2; unclear D gene. V gave up 1 base and J gave up 3 bases, with 4 bases separating them. Germline V lookup: CDR1 SGDLS, CDR2 YYNGEE. The CDR3 extends over 13 amino acids. The CDR3 here is CASSVIYTGELFF. In DNA, the CDR3 is TGTGCCAGCAGCGTAATCTACACCGGGGAGCTGTTTTTT.

This clone was picked up one time. This specimen includes other DNA sequences encoding the same CDR3. The chain is built from TRBV5-1 and TRBJ2-7, with 8 bases identical to TRBD1. The J segment lost 4 bases and the V segment lost 0 bases, leaving 3 bases of the junction unmatched. CDR3 size: 14 residues. From germline, CDR1 is SGHRS and CDR2 YFSETQ. The CDR3 coding sequence is TGCGCCAGCAGCTTGGGACAGGGGCCGTACGAGCAGTACTTC. It encodes CASSLGQGPYEQYF.

The chain carries TRBV6-1 and TRBJ2-1; no reliable D call. From germline, CDR1 is MNHNS and CDR2 SASEGT. This CDR3 is built from 16 residues. The germline V and J ends were trimmed by 0 bases and 0 bases, with 9 bases remaining between them. The CDR3 bases are TGTGCCAGCAGTGAAGCTGCCAGTCCCTCCTACAATGAGCAGTTCTTC. It is translated as CASSEAASPSYNEQFF.